The entry below gives a single TCR beta chain sequence along with its context. These data are taken from a study of blood T cell repertoires in COVID-19. Study as a whole: The United States, Italy and Spain were the sources of the acute and convalescent COVID-19 samples.

Seattle patients were enrolled during active infection and followed longitudinally. The V end lost 0 bases, the J end lost 1 base, and 10 bases lay between the germline ends. From germline, CDR1 is SGHRS and CDR2 YFSETQ. The CDR3 spans 15 residues. In the study's own analysis: The authors estimated nucleated cell counts from reference gene primer amplification. Here immunoSEQ multiplex PCR was the method, and the copy in TCRdb shows in-frame clones only, minus some. Clonal size and the V and J genes are those of that table, whereas D and trimming came from the DNA. The table shows 200,000 to 250,000 clones, with 84% occurring only once.

Sequencing was done on a sample of peripheral blood. The TCR comes from a woman older than 75 with COVID-19, enrolled during active disease. This chain connects TRBV5-1 to TRBJ1-2, with a possible D match to TRBD1 (5 bases). CDR3 DNA sequence: TGCGCCAGCAGCTTGGGACAGCTCCTTAACTATGGCTACACCTTC. Amino acids: CASSLGQLLNYGYTF. Together with reference TRBV5-1 and TRBJ1-2, the CDR3 gives the full variable domain: KAGVTQTPRYLIKTRGQQVTLSCSPISGHRSVSWYQQTPGQGLQFLFEYFSETQRNKGNFPGRFSGRQFSNSRSEMNVSTLELGDSALYLCASSLGQLLNYGYTFGSGTRLTVV.